These 18 T cell receptor beta chains came from one sample sequenced in a study of cytomegalovirus exposure and HLA in healthy donors. Primers included in the PCR were 60 Vbeta and 13 Jbeta primers. The assay was immunoSEQ multiplex PCR, and TCRdb's table has in-frame clones only and misses some. The sample carries approximately 97,000 clones, more than 70% recorded once. The sequenced sample consisted of PBMCs. These receptors were collected from a male donor in good health and CMV-seropositive.

The sample holds one count of this clone. The CDR3 sequence is CASSVGTSGRNEQFF. CDR3 coding DNA: TGTGCCAGCAGCGTAGGTACTAGCGGGAGGAATGAGCAGTTCTTC. V and J are TRBV9 and TRBJ2-1, with TRBD2 identical over 12 bases. CDR3 size: 15 residues. Germline V gives CDR1 SGDLS, CDR2 YYNGEE. The V and J ends lost 0 bases and 7 bases, in that order; junction bases with no gene match: 2. Variable domain in full (rest from reference TRBV9 and TRBJ2-1): DSGVTQTPKHLITATGQRVTLRCSPRSGDLSVYWYQQSLDQGLQFLIQYYNGEERAKGNILERFSAQQFPDLHSELNLSSLELGDSALYFCASSVGTSGRNEQFFGPGTRLTVL.

This clone was observed a few times. The rearrangement joins TRBV7-2 to TRBJ2-5, with a weak D call TRBD1 (6 bases). CDR1 is SGHTA and CDR2 is FQGNSA in the germline V gene. The V gene lost 7 bases and the J gene lost 5 bases, with 20 bases spanning the gap. CDR3 length equals 15 residues. CDR3 region: CASISWPRQGETQYF. The CDR3 nucleotides read TGTGCCAGCATAAGTTGGCCGCGCCAGGGGGAGACCCAGTACTTC.

J is TRBJ1-5 and V is TRBV6-1; D not resolved. Germline assignment: CDR1 MNHNS and CDR2 SASEGT. Trimming left V 3 bases short and J 3 bases short, with 9 bases between. This CDR3 is 14 amino acids long. CDR3 protein: CASSDYGFNQPQHF. The CDR3 DNA sequence: TGTGCCAGCAGTGACTACGGGTTCAATCAGCCCCAGCATTTT.

This rearrangement joins TRBV19 to TRBJ2-7; 7 bases are shared with TRBD2. The length of the CDR3 is 16 residues. Germline V gene data show CDR1 as LNHDA and CDR2 as SQIVND (reference sequence). Losses at the gene ends were 5 bases for V and 3 bases for J; bases not matched to a gene: 13. CDR3 in amino acids: CASSPARGGSGYEQYF. The CDR3 DNA reads TGTGCCAGTAGTCCAGCCCGGGGAGGGAGCGGCTACGAGCAGTACTTC.

This chain joins TRBV4-3 and TRBJ1-6; TRBD1 matches at 7 bases. Looked up from germline, CDR1 is LGHNA and CDR2 is YSLEER. This CDR3 contains 18 residues. V was pared by 0 bases and J by 0 bases, with 5 bases of the junction left unmatched. The CDR3 DNA sequence: TGCGCCAGCAGCCAAGATGCAGGGGGTATCTCCTATAATTCACCCCTCCACTTT. Amino acid sequence: CASSQDAGGISYNSPLHF.

CDR3 coding DNA: TGTGCCAGCAGTCGGACTAGCGAAATCACAGATACGCAGTATTTT. Its protein is CASSRTSEITDTQYF. The J gene is TRBJ2-3, the V gene TRBV6-1; TRBD2 matches 9 bases. The ends lost 5 bases at V and 2 bases at J; junction bases unmatched: 5. CDR1 and CDR2 (germline): MNHNS, SASEGT. The CDR3 has 15 residues.

The chain carries TRBV28 and TRBJ1-4, with 12 bases lining up with TRBD1. Germline CDR1 MDHEN, CDR2 SYDVKM. Trimming at V came to 4 bases and at J to 3 bases, leaving 6 bases not matched to a gene. The CDR3 covers 17 residues. The DNA for the CDR3 is TGTGCCAGCAGTTCGGGACAGGGGGCGGGCCCTAATGAAAAACTGTTTTTT. It codes for CASSSGQGAGPNEKLFF.

In its sample, this clone was seen a few times. The chain couples TRBV21-1 to TRBJ1-2; the listed D gene, TRBD1, was not tested against the DNA. TRBV21-1 is an annotated pseudogene. The CDR3 runs 13 residues. Here the CDR3 reads CASSRQVNYGYTF. The DNA for the CDR3 is TGTGCCAGCAGTAGACAGGTCAACTATGGCTACACCTTC.

About this clone: A junction boundary mismatches the germline segment, possibly from a read error. The chain recombines TRBV7-6 with TRBJ2-3, with 12 bases lining up with TRBD2. The germline gives CDR1 SGHVS, CDR2 FNYEAQ. This CDR3 region has 15 residues. The CDR3 bases are TGTGCCAGCAGCCTAGCGGGAGGGCCCCGGGATACGCAGTATTTT. Its translation is CASSLAGGPRDTQYF. The variable domain in full, with the rest retrieved from reference TRBV7-6 and TRBJ2-3, is GAGVSQSPRYKVTKRGQDVALRCDPISGHVSLYWYRQALGQGPEFLTYFNYEAQQDKSGLPNDRFSAERPEGSISTLTIQRTEQRDSAMYRCASSLAGGPRDTQYFGPGTRLTVL.

For the CDR3, the DNA is TGTGCCAGCAGTTTGAGGGCTACCTACAATGAGCAGTTCTTC. This sequence encodes CASSLRATYNEQFF. This rearrangement joins TRBV27 to TRBJ2-1; the D gene is possibly TRBD2 (5 bases). The CDR3 is 14 amino acids. CDR1 and CDR2 from the germline V gene are MNHEY and SMNVEV (reference sequence). Trimming stripped 3 bases from V and 2 bases from J, with 8 bases between.

This chain joins TRBV4-1 and TRBJ2-3; D gene unclear. CDR3 length: 14 residues. V lost 0 bases and J lost 2, with 6 bases in between. CDR1 MGHRA and CDR2 YSYEKL come from the germline V gene. In nucleotides, the CDR3 is TGCGCCAGCAGCCAAGATCTTTCCACAGATACGCAGTATTTT. This sequence encodes CASSQDLSTDTQYF.

The chain recombines TRBV6-1 with TRBJ2-4; 7 bases line up with TRBD2. V dropped 8 bases and J dropped 3; count of bases not matched to a gene: 10. This CDR3 is 15 amino acids long. CDR1 and CDR2 from the germline V gene are MNHNS and SASEGT. The CDR3 spells CASSVRDYGKNIQYF. The CDR3 region has the DNA TGTGCCAGCTCAGTCCGGGACTATGGCAAAAACATTCAGTACTTC.

This clone was seen just once. The chain joins TRBV5-1 to TRBJ2-3, with 15 bases that match TRBD2. V was clipped by 5 bases and J by 3 bases; unmatched bases: 4. This CDR3 has 16 amino acids. Germline lookup yields CDR1 SGHRS and CDR2 YFSETQ. CDR3 sequence reads: CASREGLAGGTDTQYF. For the CDR3, the DNA is TGCGCCAGCAGGGAGGGACTAGCGGGAGGTACAGATACGCAGTATTTT.

This clone was recorded only once. The chain carries TRBV5-8 and TRBJ2-1; D is perhaps TRBD2 (6 bases). This CDR3 is 15 amino acids long. The ends were cut back, 0 bases at V and 4 bases at J, with 11 bases in the middle. The germline gives CDR1 SGHTS, CDR2 YDEGEE. CDR3 amino acids: CASSLDGGAYNEQFF. The CDR3, as DNA: TGTGCCAGCAGCTTGGACGGGGGAGCTTACAATGAGCAGTTCTTC.

The chain employs TRBV21-1 and TRBJ2-7; the DNA was not used to check the table's D call, TRBD1. TRBV21-1 is marked as a pseudogene. The CDR3 runs 14 residues. The CDR3 DNA reads as TGTGCCAGCAGCAACGACAGGGGCTCCTACGAGCAGTACTTC. This translates into CASSNDRGSYEQYF.

This rearrangement joins TRBV28 to TRBJ2-7, with 8 bases aligning to TRBD1. Germline lookup yields CDR1 MDHEN and CDR2 SYDVKM. This CDR3 comprises 12 residues. The junction had 2 bases not matched to a gene; V was cut back by 8 bases and J by 2 bases. DNA of the CDR3: TGTGCCAGCCGGACAGGGCCCTACGAGCAGTACTTC. Its translation: CASRTGPYEQYF.

The chain combines TRBV5-1 with TRBJ2-7; TRBD1 agrees at 8 bases. CDR1 is SGHRS, CDR2 YFSETQ, per germline. V lost 4 bases and J lost 5; bases outside the gene matches: 11. The CDR3 covers 15 residues. This CDR3 is CASSPPWTGSHEQYF. CDR3 in DNA: TGCGCCAGCAGCCCCCCATGGACAGGGTCCCACGAGCAGTACTTC. Filled out from reference TRBV5-1 and TRBJ2-7, the complete variable domain reads KAGVTQTPRYLIKTRGQQVTLSCSPISGHRSVSWYQQTPGQGLQFLFEYFSETQRNKGNFPGRFSGRQFSNSRSEMNVSTLELGDSALYLCASSPPWTGSHEQYFGPGTRLTVT.

The chain couples TRBV7-2 to TRBJ2-3, with D maybe TRBD2 (6 bases). Trimming removed 2 bases at V and 4 bases at J, with 16 bases between. Germline V CDR1 and CDR2: SGHTA, FQGNSA. The CDR3 runs to 16 residues. The chain's CDR3 is CASSLYGSGAPDTQYF. The CDR3 DNA is TGTGCCAGCAGCTTATATGGTAGCGGCGCTCCAGATACGCAGTATTTT.